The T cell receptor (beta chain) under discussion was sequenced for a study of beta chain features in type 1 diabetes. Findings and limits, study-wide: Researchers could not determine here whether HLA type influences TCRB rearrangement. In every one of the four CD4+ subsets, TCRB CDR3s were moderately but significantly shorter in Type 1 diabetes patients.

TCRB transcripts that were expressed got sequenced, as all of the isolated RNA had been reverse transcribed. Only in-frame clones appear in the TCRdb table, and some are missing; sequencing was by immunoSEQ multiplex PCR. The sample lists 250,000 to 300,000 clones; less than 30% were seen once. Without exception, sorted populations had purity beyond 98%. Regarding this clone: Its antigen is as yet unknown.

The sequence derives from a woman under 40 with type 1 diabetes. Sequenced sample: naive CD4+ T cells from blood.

CDR3 sequence: CASSEPGTGDTEAFF. CDR3 in DNA: TGTGCCAGCAGTGAACCCGGGACAGGGGACACTGAAGCTTTCTTT. The chain has TRBV28 and TRBJ1-1; 10 bases agree with TRBD1. Trimming removed 5 bases from V and 3 bases from J; junction bases left unmatched: 6. This CDR3 is 15 amino acids long. In germline, CDR1 is MDHEN, CDR2 SYDVKM.